These 20 T cell receptor beta chains were all obtained from the same sample, sequenced in a study of cytomegalovirus exposure and HLA in healthy donors. The PCR made use of 60 Vbeta and 13 Jbeta primers. Profiled with immunoSEQ multiplex PCR; TCRdb holds only in-frame clones, not every one. This sample contains some 150,000 clones. The specimen was PBMCs. The receptor set was obtained from a woman aged 18-29 years in good health and CMV-seronegative.

The rearrangement joins TRBV5-1 to TRBJ2-3; TRBD1 is a possible D gene (5 bases). The CDR3 covers 14 residues. Germline V gives CDR1 SGHRS, CDR2 YFSETQ. Trimming removed 4 bases from V and 4 bases from J, with 13 bases in between. Written as DNA, the CDR3 is TGCGCCAGCAGCAGTTCTCCAGGGCCAGATACGCAGTATTTT. Amino acid sequence: CASSSSPGPDTQYF.

The rearrangement uses TRBV5-1 and TRBJ2-3; possible D gene TRBD2, 6 bases. V was trimmed by 4 bases and J by 1 base, leaving 13 bases between them. From germline, CDR1 is SGHRS and CDR2 YFSETQ. The CDR3 is made up of 15 amino acids. CDR3 DNA sequence: TGCGCCAGCAGCCCCGGGGGTAGCGGCACAGATACGCAGTATTTT. Its translation: CASSPGGSGTDTQYF.

V is TRBV6-1 and J is TRBJ1-4; D unresolved. Germline values: CDR1 MNHNS, CDR2 SASEGT. This CDR3 comprises 16 residues. The V and J ends lost 4 bases and 8 bases respectively, with 20 bases between them. CDR3 sequence (DNA): TGTGCCAGCAGTGTGGAGATTTCGGAGATTGGGGAAAAACTGTTTTTT. This encodes CASSVEISEIGEKLFF.

The chain couples TRBV4-3 to TRBJ1-5, with D perhaps TRBD1 (5 bases). Trimming stripped 0 bases from V and 2 bases from J, with 8 bases between. The V gene's germline CDR1 is LGHNA and CDR2 YSLEER. The CDR3 runs to 15 residues. CDR3 DNA sequence: TGCGCCAGCAGCCAAGATCCCAGGGGCAATCAGCCCCAGCATTTT. This translates into CASSQDPRGNQPQHF.

This CDR3 is CASSYSVGGGPTEAFF. The DNA for the CDR3 is TGTGCCAGCAGTTACTCGGTCGGGGGGGGTCCGACTGAAGCTTTCTTT. The chain is built from TRBV6-5 and TRBJ1-1; D perhaps matches TRBD1 (5 bases). Trimming took 0 bases from V and 5 from J, leaving 16 bases between them. Germline values: CDR1 MNHEY, CDR2 SVGAGI. There are 16 residues in the CDR3.

This chain links TRBV4-1 with TRBJ2-7; 7 nucleotides align to TRBD1. In germline, CDR1 is MGHRA, CDR2 YSYEKL. The CDR3 extends over 16 amino acids. Trimming cost V 3 bases and J 3 bases; bases outside gene matches: 11. The CDR3 DNA reads as TGCGCCAGCAGCCACGAAATAAGGACAGGCCTCTACGAGCAGTACGTC. Encoded protein: CASSHEIRTGLYEQYV.

This sequence joins TRBV19 and TRBJ1-4, with 9 bases matching TRBD1. This CDR3 is built from 15 residues. The V and J ends lost 1 base and 7 bases, in that order; junction bases with no gene match: 4. Germline CDR1 reads LNHDA; CDR2 reads SQIVND (reference sequence). The CDR3 sequence: CASSIGDRESEKLFF. The CDR3 nucleotides are TGTGCCAGTAGTATAGGGGACAGGGAAAGTGAAAAACTGTTTTTT. The variable domain in full, completed from reference TRBV19 and TRBJ1-4, reads DGGITQSPKYLFRKEGQNVTLSCEQNLNHDAMYWYRQDPGQGLRLIYYSQIVNDFQKGDIAEGYSVSREKKESFPLTVTSAQKNPTAFYLCASSIGDRESEKLFFGSGTQLSVL.

For the CDR3, the DNA is TGTGCCATCAGGACCCCGGACAGGGGAAAACTGTTTTTT. It encodes CAIRTPDRGKLFF. The chain links TRBV10-3 to TRBJ1-4; 9 positions match TRBD1. The CDR3 has 13 residues. Losses at the gene ends were 6 bases for V and 10 bases for J; bases not matched to a gene: 6. The germline CDR1 and CDR2 sequences are ENHRY and SYGVKD.

This chain uses TRBV14 with TRBJ2-1, with TRBD2 identical over 12 bases. Per germline, CDR1 SGHDN and CDR2 FVKESK. V dropped 5 bases and J dropped 5; count of bases not matched to a gene: 1. The CDR3 consists of 14 residues. The CDR3 spells CASSGLAGHNEQFF. The CDR3 coding sequence is TGTGCCAGCAGCGGACTAGCGGGGCACAATGAGCAGTTCTTC.

V is TRBV9 and J is TRBJ2-4; possible D gene TRBD1, 6 bases. The CDR3 has 16 amino acids. The germline V gene has CDR1 SGDLS and CDR2 YYNGEE. The V gene lost 3 bases and the J gene lost 0 bases, with 13 bases spanning the gap. The CDR3: CASSGGPEGAKNIQYF. The CDR3 coding sequence is TGTGCCAGCAGCGGGGGGCCTGAAGGAGCCAAAAACATTCAGTACTTC. Looking up the rest from reference TRBV9 and TRBJ2-4 gives the full variable domain: DSGVTQTPKHLITATGQRVTLRCSPRSGDLSVYWYQQSLDQGLQFLIQYYNGEERAKGNILERFSAQQFPDLHSELNLSSLELGDSALYFCASSGGPEGAKNIQYFGAGTRLSVL.

This rearrangement joins TRBV9 to TRBJ2-3; D is undetermined. Germline V CDR1 and CDR2: SGDLS, YYNGEE. With 3 bases removed from V and 3 bases from J, the gap between germline ends came to 8 bases. This CDR3 region has 13 residues. The CDR3, as DNA: TGTGCCAGCAGCGCGAGCGCGACAGATACGCAGTATTTT. Protein sequence: CASSASATDTQYF.

The J gene is TRBJ2-5, the V gene TRBV5-4; TRBD2 matches 12 bases. This CDR3 has 15 residues. CDR1 is SGHNT and CDR2 is YYREEE in the germline V gene (reference sequence). The V segment lost 3 bases and the J segment 2 bases; nucleotides outside the gene matches: 2. CDR3 protein: CASSWTSGDQETQYF. The CDR3 region has the DNA TGTGCCAGCAGCTGGACTAGCGGGGATCAAGAGACCCAGTACTTC.

The V call is TRBV10-3, the J call TRBJ1-1; TRBD1 might be the D (6 bases). This CDR3 has 12 residues. Looked up from germline, CDR1 is ENHRY and CDR2 is SYGVKD. Deletions cut 3 bases from V and 7 bases from J, with 9 bases between. The CDR3 region is CAISDRGFEAFF. Written as DNA, the CDR3 is TGTGCCATCAGTGATAGGGGGTTTGAAGCTTTCTTT.

The rearrangement uses TRBV6-5 and TRBJ2-1; TRBD2 matches at 7 bases. Germline assignment: CDR1 MNHEY and CDR2 SVGAGI. V dropped 2 bases and J dropped 4; count of bases not matched to a gene: 5. The CDR3 spans 15 residues. CDR3 loop: CASSYGGSTYNEQFF. The CDR3 nucleotides read TGTGCCAGCAGTTACGGCGGGAGTACGTACAATGAGCAGTTCTTC.

The chain recombines TRBV5-4 with TRBJ2-2; no clear D. The CDR3 extends over 15 amino acids. Germline V gene data show CDR1 as SGHNT and CDR2 as YYREEE (reference sequence). V was pared by 4 bases and J by 2 bases, with 12 bases between. The CDR3: CASSPPWANTGELFF. CDR3 bases: TGTGCCAGCAGCCCGCCCTGGGCCAACACCGGGGAGCTGTTTTTT.

The CDR3 region is CSVAIGPPRRAYNEQFF. The CDR3 region has the DNA TGCAGCGTTGCAATTGGCCCCCCCAGACGGGCCTACAATGAGCAGTTCTTC. The J gene is TRBJ2-1, the V gene TRBV29-1; D uncertain. V was cut by 4 bases and J by 2 bases, with 21 bases left in between. Germline CDR1 and CDR2: SQVTM and ANQGSEA. CDR3 length: 17 residues.

This sequence joins TRBV10-1 and TRBJ1-6; 8 bases align to TRBD1. Germline values: CDR1 WNHNN, CDR2 SYGVQD (reference sequence). The CDR3 extends over 13 amino acids. With 5 bases clipped from V and 10 bases from J, the junction kept 4 bases outside the gene matches. The CDR3 DNA is TGCGCCAGCAGTCGGACAGGGTCCTCACCCCTCCACTTT. It translates to CASSRTGSSPLHF.

The chain couples TRBV19 to TRBJ2-6; D not resolved. The V end was cut by 9 bases, the J end by 0 bases, with 15 bases between. This CDR3 is built from 16 residues. In germline, CDR1 is LNHDA, CDR2 SQIVND (reference sequence). This chain's CDR3 is CASSLLQSSGANVLTF. The CDR3 bases are TGTGCCAGCAGCCTCTTACAGAGCTCTGGGGCCAACGTCCTGACTTTC.

J is TRBJ1-6 and V is TRBV7-9; D perhaps matches TRBD1 (6 bases). Germline lookup yields CDR1 SEHNR and CDR2 FQNEAQ (reference sequence). V lost 1 base and J lost 14, with 12 bases in between. The CDR3 is 13 amino acids. CDR3 sequence reads: CASSLETGSTLHF. DNA of the CDR3: TGTGCCAGCAGCTTAGAGACAGGCTCAACCCTCCACTTT.

This chain connects TRBV5-1 to TRBJ1-5; the match to TRBD1 covers 8 bases. Germline CDR1 is SGHRS and CDR2 is YFSETQ. V gave up 5 bases and J gave up 8 bases; unmatched junction bases: 6. The CDR3 has 13 amino acids. The CDR3 loop reads CASSSGGVEPQHF. The CDR3 DNA sequence: TGCGCCAGCAGTTCAGGGGGCGTTGAGCCCCAGCATTTT.